A single T cell receptor (beta chain) is shown here with its context. V was cut by 1 base and J by 6 bases, with 9 bases left in between. Germline V CDR1 and CDR2: SGHNT, YENEEA. This CDR3 contains 13 residues. The assay was immunoSEQ multiplex PCR, and TCRdb's table has in-frame clones only and misses some. In the table there are 75,000 to 100,000 clones, roughly nine tenths of which are singletons. This entry comes from a study of T cell changes during pregnancy in multiple sclerosis. The input for sequencing was peripheral blood, taken in the second trimester of pregnancy. The sequence was obtained from a female donor in good health, enrolled as a control in a pregnancy study. The chain has TRBV11-3 and TRBJ1-1, with TRBD1 as a possible D gene (6 bases). The CDR3 is CASSLGEGAEAFF. The DNA for the CDR3 is TGTGCCAGCAGCTTAGGCGAGGGGGCTGAAGCTTTCTTT.